What follows describes a single T cell receptor beta chain. Its target is not known. The record originates from a study of cytomegalovirus exposure and HLA in healthy donors. Study findings and constraints: Overall, approximately 150 TCR beta chains were annotated as cytomegalovirus-associated. Most subjects' HLA-A and HLA-B alleles were reportedly predicted from TCR beta sequences. High specificity and sensitivity for cytomegalovirus status were reported for the classifier.

PCR amplification relied on 60 Vbeta primers (plus 13 Jbeta primers). Repertoires were generated with immunoSEQ multiplex PCR, while TCRdb's copy carries only in-frame clones and drops some. The sample carries about 180,000 clones, over 75% recorded once. Trimming removed 5 bases from V and 6 bases from J; junction bases left unmatched: 10. CDR1 SEHNR and CDR2 FQNEAQ come from the germline V gene (reference sequence). The CDR3 has 15 amino acids. Every donor was a healthy person donating bone marrow. The sequenced material came from PBMCs. The rearrangement uses TRBV7-9 and TRBJ1-5; 7 positions agree with TRBD1. The sequence derives from a woman aged 50 to 65 in good health and CMV-seronegative. CDR3 in DNA: TGTGCCAGCAGCCCCAGGGGGTCGGGTGGTCAGCCCCAGCATTTT. This encodes CASSPRGSGGQPQHF.